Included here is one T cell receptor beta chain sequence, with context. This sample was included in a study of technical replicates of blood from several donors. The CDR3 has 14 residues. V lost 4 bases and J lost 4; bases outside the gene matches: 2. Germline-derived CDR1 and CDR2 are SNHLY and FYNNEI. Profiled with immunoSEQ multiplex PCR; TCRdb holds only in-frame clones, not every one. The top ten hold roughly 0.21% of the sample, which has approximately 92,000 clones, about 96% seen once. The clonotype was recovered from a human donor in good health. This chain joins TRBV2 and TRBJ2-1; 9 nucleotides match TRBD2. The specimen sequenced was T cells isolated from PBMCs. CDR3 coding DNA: TGTGCCAGCAGTGGACTAGCGGCGTACAATGAGCAGTTCTTC. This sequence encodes CASSGLAAYNEQFF.